Listed below are T cell receptor beta chains from one sample, sequenced in a study of cytomegalovirus exposure and HLA in healthy donors. Data came from immunoSEQ multiplex PCR; TCRdb stores just in-frame clones and leaves some out. The sample yields about 220,000 clones, about 80% seen once. Input material: PBMCs. The source of these receptors is a man aged 18 to 30 in good health and CMV-seronegative. The CDR3 runs from the conserved cysteine through the conserved F or W. The order of the fields is CDR3 DNA, CDR3 protein, V gene, clone size, J gene, D gene. The D gene is left open where the match is weak. A row's size may be missing; if present it is once, few, many or a size class.

cdr3_nt: TGCGCCAGCAGTGGAACGGCCAGGCCAGATACGCAGTATTTT; cdr3_aa: CASSGTARPDTQYF; v_call: TRBV10-1; clone_size: NA; j_call: TRBJ2-3; d_call: NA
cdr3_nt: TGTGCCTGCCGACCTAGCGGGAGGGCGCATGGGGAGCTGTTTTTT; cdr3_aa: CACRPSGRAHGELFF; v_call: TRBV30; clone_size: once; j_call: TRBJ2-2; d_call: TRBD2
cdr3_nt: TGTGCCAGCAGCGGTGGGACTAGCGGTTCCTACGAGCAGTACTTC; cdr3_aa: CASSGGTSGSYEQYF; v_call: TRBV2; clone_size: NA; j_call: TRBJ2-7; d_call: TRBD2
cdr3_nt: TGCGCCAGCAGCCAAGTAGGTAGCGGGAGCTACGAGCAGTACTTC; cdr3_aa: CASSQVGSGSYEQYF; v_call: TRBV4-1; clone_size: NA; j_call: TRBJ2-7; d_call: TRBD2
cdr3_nt: TGTGCCAGCAGCCCGGGGGGCGGGGCAAGGGAGACCCAGTACTTC; cdr3_aa: CASSPGGGARETQYF; v_call: TRBV7-9; clone_size: NA; j_call: TRBJ2-5; d_call: NA
cdr3_nt: TGCAGCGTTCAGAGGACACCCATGAACACTGAAGCTTTCTTT; cdr3_aa: CSVQRTPMNTEAFF; v_call: TRBV29-1; clone_size: NA; j_call: TRBJ1-1; d_call: NA
cdr3_nt: TGTGCCAGCAGACAGACAGGGACTGGCGGCTACACCTTC; cdr3_aa: CASRQTGTGGYTF; v_call: TRBV6-1; clone_size: NA; j_call: TRBJ1-2; d_call: TRBD1
cdr3_nt: TGTGCCAGCAGAAAGGGAGGGGGGGGTAGTGACTATGGCTACACCTTC; cdr3_aa: CASRKGGGGSDYGYTF; v_call: TRBV28; clone_size: NA; j_call: TRBJ1-2; d_call: NA
cdr3_nt: TGTGCCAGCAGTTCGGACAGATTCTACGAGCAGTACTTC; cdr3_aa: CASSSDRFYEQYF; v_call: TRBV28; clone_size: NA; j_call: TRBJ2-7; d_call: NA
cdr3_nt: TGTGCCAGCAGTCTACGAACTAATGAAAAACTGTTTTTT; cdr3_aa: CASSLRTNEKLFF; v_call: TRBV6-5; clone_size: NA; j_call: TRBJ1-4; d_call: NA
cdr3_nt: TGTGCCAGCAGGGACGGGCGGGAGGAATTCTACGAGCAGTACTTC; cdr3_aa: CASRDGREEFYEQYF; v_call: TRBV27; clone_size: NA; j_call: TRBJ2-7; d_call: TRBD2
cdr3_nt: TGTGCCAGCAGTTACCGACGGGACAGAGCACACGAGCAGTACTTC; cdr3_aa: CASSYRRDRAHEQYF; v_call: TRBV6-5; clone_size: once; j_call: TRBJ2-7; d_call: TRBD1
cdr3_nt: TGTGCCAGCAGTGAAATCCTAGGGGAGCTGTTTTTT; cdr3_aa: CASSEILGELFF; v_call: TRBV2; clone_size: NA; j_call: TRBJ2-2; d_call: NA
cdr3_nt: TGTGCCAGTAGTTCAACCGACAGGTGGTTGAGTGAAAAACTGTTTTTT; cdr3_aa: CASSSTDRWLSEKLFF; v_call: TRBV19; clone_size: NA; j_call: TRBJ1-4; d_call: NA
cdr3_nt: TGTGCCAGCAGTGAAGAATCTAGCGGGAGGGAGTTCTTC; cdr3_aa: CASSEESSGREFF; v_call: TRBV6-1; clone_size: NA; j_call: TRBJ2-1; d_call: TRBD2
cdr3_nt: TGTGCCGCCGAGGGTATTAGCACAGATACGCAGTATTTT; cdr3_aa: CAAEGISTDTQYF; v_call: TRBV15; clone_size: NA; j_call: TRBJ2-3; d_call: NA
cdr3_nt: TGTGCCAGCAGCCTAGGGGGTAGCGGTAGCAATGAGCAGTTCTTC; cdr3_aa: CASSLGGSGSNEQFF; v_call: TRBV7-9; clone_size: NA; j_call: TRBJ2-1; d_call: NA